This T cell receptor (beta chain) derives from a study of cytomegalovirus exposure and HLA in healthy donors. Study-level information: Genotyping of hundreds of donors showed that 80% to 90% belonged to the Caucasian-associated ancestry cluster.

Germline V gene lookup returns CDR1 ENHRY and CDR2 SYGVKD. The length of the CDR3 is 14 residues. V lost 6 bases to trimming and J lost 5 bases, with 16 bases between them. Primers for the PCR totalled 60 Vbeta and 13 Jbeta. The protocol was immunoSEQ multiplex PCR, while the TCRdb copy is restricted to in-frame clones and leaves out a portion. The repertoire holds roughly 140,000 clones, with over 60% as singletons. V is TRBV10-3 and J is TRBJ1-1, with D maybe TRBD1 (6 bases). This receptor was obtained from a woman aged 30 to 39 in good health and CMV-seropositive. Material for sequencing was PBMCs. CDR3 loop: CAIRGGGAQTEAFF. The CDR3, as DNA: TGTGCCATCAGGGGTGGGGGCGCGCAGACTGAAGCTTTCTTT.